Below, 17 T cell receptor beta chains from the same sample are listed, as sequenced in a study of vaccination and CD4 T cells after COVID-19. These receptors have no identified antigens. The Oncomine TCR Beta short-read assay was what sequenced the DNA obtained from cultured CD4+ T cells. TCRdb re-called the PCR reads with MiXCR, one entry per CDR3 protein. The sample records approximately 20,000 distinct CDR3 sequences, less than 70% being singletons. Treatment of the sample: approximately 11-day PBMC culture with coronavirus spike peptide pools or control peptides (ViraFEST assay). Specimen: CD4+ T cells from blood, cultured in vitro. These receptors were obtained from a human donor who had recovered from COVID-19.

The chain is built from TRBV6-2 or TRBV6-3 and TRBJ2-3; D gene ambiguous. The CDR3 contains 13 residues. The V end lost 6 bases, the J end lost 2 bases, and 9 bases lay between the germline ends. Germline V gene sequence: CDR1 MNHEY, CDR2 SVGEGT. This CDR3 is CASSPRYTDTQYF. Here the CDR3 DNA reads TGTGCCAGCAGCCCTCGTTACACAGATACGCAGTATTTT.

The chain couples TRBV20-1 to TRBJ1-1; a possible D gene is TRBD1 (5 bases). The V end lost 3 bases, the J end lost 6 bases, and 17 bases lay between the germline ends. This CDR3 contains 14 residues. Looked up from germline, CDR1 is DFQATT and CDR2 is SNEGSKA (reference sequence). CDR3 DNA: TGCAGTGCTAGCACGGGGGTTAGTTGGGCTGAAGCTTTCTTT. Translated, it gives CSASTGVSWAEAFF.

The chain is built from TRBV6-5 and TRBJ2-3, with TRBD1 matching over 9 bases. Germline CDR1 MNHEY, CDR2 SVGAGI. V lost 4 bases and J lost 5; bases outside the gene matches: 19. CDR3 length equals 19 residues. CDR3 bases: TGTGCCAGCAGTTCAACAGGGGGCCTGGCGGGAGAGCAGAAAGATACGCAGTATTTT. Residues: CASSSTGGLAGEQKDTQYF.

On this clonotype: One end of the junction does not line up with germline, which may come from a read error. This rearrangement joins TRBV6-1 to TRBJ2-7; D might be TRBD1 or TRBD2, each matching 5 bases. The CDR3 is made up of 15 amino acids. In germline, CDR1 is MNHNS, CDR2 SASEGT. CDR3 DNA sequence: TGTGTCAGCAGGGACGTGTCGGGACCGACCTACGAGCAGTACTTC. Its translation is CVSRDVSGPTYEQYF.

This clonotype was counted only a few times. The chain uses TRBV20-1 and TRBJ2-7; 7 positions agree with TRBD2. Trimming cost V 4 bases and J 5 bases; bases outside gene matches: 11. CDR1 is DFQATT and CDR2 is SNEGSKA in the germline V gene (reference sequence). This CDR3 contains 14 residues. The CDR3 spells CSATGGSGLHEQYF. In DNA form, the CDR3 reads TGCAGTGCTACCGGGGGGTCTGGCTTGCACGAGCAGTACTTC.

The rearrangement joins TRBV24-1 to TRBJ2-5; tentative D call: TRBD2 (6 bases). This CDR3 spans 15 amino acids. The germline V and J ends were trimmed by 2 bases and 2 bases, with 11 bases remaining between them. Per the germline V gene, CDR1 is KGHDR and CDR2 is SFDVKD. The CDR3 loop is CATSDSGTAQETQYF. CDR3 nucleotide sequence: TGTGCCACCAGTGATTCCGGGACTGCTCAAGAGACCCAGTACTTC.

The CDR3, as DNA: TGCAGTGCTAGACCGGGACAGCTTTACGAGCAGTACTTC. Its translation: CSARPGQLYEQYF. This chain connects TRBV20-1 to TRBJ2-7; 7 nucleotides align to TRBD1. Germline loops: CDR1 DFQATT, CDR2 SNEGSKA (reference sequence). The V gene end was trimmed by 2 bases and the J gene end by 4 bases; junction bases not matched to a gene: 5. This CDR3 spans 13 amino acids.

V gene TRBV7-9 combines with J gene TRBJ2-2, with D perhaps TRBD2 (5 bases). Deletions cut 5 bases from V and 0 bases from J, with 10 bases between. Germline V gene data show CDR1 as SEHNR and CDR2 as FQNEAQ (reference sequence). The CDR3 is 15 amino acids. The CDR3 is CASSLGSTNTGELFF. The CDR3 DNA reads as TGTGCCAGCAGCCTTGGGAGTACGAACACCGGGGAGCTGTTTTTT.

The chain joins TRBV19 to TRBJ1-2; tentative D call: TRBD1 (6 bases). Between the trimmed V and J ends, which lost 1 base and 2 bases, there was a span of 8 bases. In germline, CDR1 is LNHDA, CDR2 SQIVND (reference sequence). The CDR3 has 14 residues. This chain's CDR3 is CASSIGGLNYGYTF. CDR3 nucleotides: TGTGCCAGTAGTATAGGGGGGCTGAACTATGGCTACACCTTC.

The V and J genes are TRBV5-1 and TRBJ2-3; possibly TRBD1 for D (7 bases). The CDR3 has 14 amino acids. Per germline, CDR1 SGHRS and CDR2 YFSETQ. The ends were cut back, 2 bases at V and 6 bases at J, with 13 bases in the middle. CDR3 bases: TGCGCCAGCAGCTTACGATCAGGGGGGGATACGCAGTATTTT. This translates into CASSLRSGGDTQYF.

The chain joins TRBV6-4 to TRBJ1-6; 7 nucleotides agree with TRBD1. CDR1 and CDR2 from the germline V gene are MRHNA and SNTAGT. The J segment lost 10 bases and the V segment lost 3 bases, leaving 6 bases of the junction unmatched. CDR3 length equals 14 residues. The DNA for the CDR3 is TGTGCCAGCAGTGAAAAAGGGGGCGAGTCACCCCTCCACTTT. Translation gives CASSEKGGESPLHF.

The chain has TRBV28 and TRBJ1-5; D not certain. The CDR3 extends over 12 amino acids. The germline CDR1 and CDR2 sequences are MDHEN and SYDVKM. V lost 6 bases to trimming and J lost 4 bases, with 7 bases between them. CDR3 bases: TGTGCCAGCAGCCTAGGGAATCAGCCCCAGCATTTT. Translation gives CASSLGNQPQHF.

The chain combines TRBV7-2 with TRBJ2-5; D is uncertain. The CDR3 consists of 13 residues. Trimming stripped 1 base from V and 5 bases from J, with 8 bases between. Per germline, CDR1 SGHTA and CDR2 FQGNSA. This chain's CDR3 is CASSLVAVETQYF. DNA of the CDR3: TGTGCCAGCAGCTTAGTGGCCGTCGAGACCCAGTACTTC. Together with reference TRBV7-2 and TRBJ2-5, the CDR3 gives the full variable domain: GAGVSQSPSNKVTEKGKDVELRCDPISGHTALYWYRQSLGQGLEFLIYFQGNSAPDKSGLPSDRFSAERTGGSVSTLTIQRTQQEDSAVYLCASSLVAVETQYFGPGTRLLVL.

The chain has TRBV2 and TRBJ1-1, with 7 bases aligning to TRBD1. Trimming at V came to 3 bases and at J to 7 bases, leaving 20 bases not matched to a gene. Germline V gene lookup returns CDR1 SNHLY and CDR2 FYNNEI. CDR3 length equals 18 residues. The CDR3 protein is CASSEVEGAPKLRSEAFF. The CDR3 DNA sequence: TGTGCCAGCAGTGAGGTGGAGGGGGCCCCAAAGTTAAGGAGTGAAGCTTTCTTT.

The V and J genes are TRBV20-1 and TRBJ2-7, with 7 positions matching TRBD2. The CDR3 covers 15 residues. Trimming cost V 0 bases and J 2 bases; bases outside gene matches: 7. In germline, CDR1 is DFQATT, CDR2 SNEGSKA (reference sequence). Here the CDR3 reads CSARDVRGSAYEQYF. In DNA form, the CDR3 reads TGCAGTGCTAGAGATGTCCGCGGGAGTGCCTACGAGCAGTACTTC.

The rearrangement joins TRBV5-1 to TRBJ2-7; tentative D call: TRBD1 (7 bases). V was shortened by 4 bases and J by 4 bases, with 18 bases between the two germline ends. CDR3 length equals 15 residues. Germline lookup yields CDR1 SGHRS and CDR2 YFSETQ. The CDR3 region has the DNA TGCGCCAGCAGCCGACCCCATCAGGGGGGTTACGAGCAGTACTTC. Translating gives CASSRPHQGGYEQYF.

The V gene is TRBV29-1, the J gene TRBJ1-1; tentatively, D is TRBD1 (5 bases). CDR3 length equals 14 residues. CDR1 and CDR2 (germline): SQVTM, ANQGSEA. The ends were cut back, 4 bases at V and 5 bases at J, with 17 bases in the middle. The CDR3 DNA follows: TGCAGCGTTGGGGCGGCAGGGAGTAAAACTGAAGCTTTCTTT. It is translated as CSVGAAGSKTEAFF.